A selection of T cell receptor beta chains follows, all from one sample in a study of T cell repertoires in cytomegalovirus infection. MiXCR, applied by TCRdb to the reads, yields one record per CDR3 protein. This table holds hundreds of thousands of distinct CDR3 sequences, 30% to 40% found once. No antigens are known for them. Here the sequenced sample was cultured PBMCs, taken from culture after CMV antigen stimulation. The receptors were sampled from a human donor in good health (CMV status not recorded). Some clones in this sample may be carry-over from other donors' samples. Both conserved end residues are part of each CDR3. D genes are given only for firm matches. Clone size is not always given. Where it is, it says once, few, many or a class for expanded clones.

TRBJ2-5,-,-,TRBV6-2/TRBV6-3,TGTGCCAGCAGTTTAAGACCCGACGTTAATCAAGAGACCCAGTACTTC,CASSLRPDVNQETQYF
TRBJ1-6,-,-,TRBV18,TGTGCCAGCTCACCTGGGAATACTAATTCACCCCTCCACTTT,CASSPGNTNSPLHF
TRBJ1-5,-,TRBD1,TRBV6-6,TGTGCCAGCAGTGTGACAGGGGCGAGGGGCAATCAGCCCCAGCATTTT,CASSVTGARGNQPQHF
TRBJ2-3,-,-,TRBV7-6,TGTGCCAGCAGCCCCCAATTGGTCAGGTACACAGATACGCAGTATTTT,CASSPQLVRYTDTQYF
TRBJ2-2,-,-,TRBV19,TGTGCCAGTAGGGGACTCCGGGGTACGAACACCGGGGAGCTGTTTTTT,CASRGLRGTNTGELFF
TRBJ1-6,many,TRBD1,TRBV7-2,TGTGCCAGCAGCTCCCGGGACAGAGATAATTCACCCCTCCACTTT,CASSSRDRDNSPLHF
TRBJ2-4,-,TRBD1,TRBV27,TGTGCCAGCAGTCACCCGGGACAGGGGGAAGTTGACATTCAGTACTTC,CASSHPGQGEVDIQYF
TRBJ2-1,-,-,TRBV29-1,TGCAGCGCTATGCGGGGCGAAGAGGACAATGAGCAGTTCTTC,CSAMRGEEDNEQFF
TRBJ2-7,few,-,TRBV7-2,TGTGCCAGCAGCTTAGGCCCCGCGGCGGGCAGGGAGCAGTACTTC,CASSLGPAAGREQYF
TRBJ2-7,-,TRBD2,TRBV2,TGTGCCAGCAGTCGACTAGCGGCTGCCTACGAGCAGTACTTC,CASSRLAAAYEQYF
TRBJ1-1,few,-,TRBV7-2,TGTGCCAGCAGCTTAGAGACAGCTCGTTGGACTGAAGCTTTCTTT,CASSLETARWTEAFF
TRBJ2-1,few,-,TRBV7-2,TGTGCCAGCAGCTCGACTTCGACGGATGAGCAGTTCTTC,CASSSTSTDEQFF
TRBJ1-1,-,-,TRBV7-9,TGTGCCAGCAGCTCTAGACACCCCGGGGGGGAAGCTTTCTTT,CASSSRHPGGEAFF
TRBJ2-1,few,-,TRBV9,TGTGCCAGCAGCCCAACACATGTGGGGAATGAGCAGTTCTTC,CASSPTHVGNEQFF
TRBJ2-5,few,-,TRBV2,TGTGCCAGCAGTGAAGCGCCCGAAGCGACGGAGACCCAGTACTTC,CASSEAPEATETQYF
TRBJ1-4,few,TRBD1,TRBV7-2,TGTGCCAGCAGCGGGCGGACAGGGGAAAATGAAAAACTGTTTTTT,CASSGRTGENEKLFF
TRBJ1-5,-,-,TRBV28,TGTGCCAGCAGTCCCAATAACGGGAATCAGCCCCAGCATTTT,CASSPNNGNQPQHF
TRBJ2-3,-,TRBD1,TRBV4-3,TGCGCCAGCAGCCTTGGACAGGGGCCGGGAGATACGCAGTATTTT,CASSLGQGPGDTQYF
TRBJ2-1,many,TRBD2,TRBV7-2,TGTGTTTCGCGGGAGATCAGCTACAATGAGCAGTTCTTC,CVSREISYNEQFF
TRBJ2-5,few,TRBD2,TRBV6-5,TGTGCCAGCAGTTACCAGACTAGCGGCCAAGAGACCCAGTACTTC,CASSYQTSGQETQYF
TRBJ2-7,few,-,TRBV27,TGTGCCAGCAGTCCCGGGGCGCACGGCCCCTACGAGCAGTACTTC,CASSPGAHGPYEQYF
TRBJ1-2,-,-,TRBV19,TGTGCCAGTAGTACTTACAGGGATCGGGGCTACACCTTC,CASSTYRDRGYTF
TRBJ2-3,-,TRBD1,TRBV10-3,TGTGCCATCAGTGAGTTCGGGACAGGGACAGATACGCAGTATTTT,CAISEFGTGTDTQYF
TRBJ2-1,-,TRBD1,TRBV2,TGTGCCAGCAGTGGGACAGGGGGGGACAATGAGCAGTTCTTC,CASSGTGGDNEQFF
TRBJ2-7,few,-,TRBV7-2,TGTGCCAGCAGCCGCCCCGAGGGAACCTACGAGCAGTACTTC,CASSRPEGTYEQYF
TRBJ2-7,-,TRBD1,TRBV6-1,TGTGCCAGCAGTGATCCAGGGGGCGGCTACGAGCAGTACTTC,CASSDPGGGYEQYF
TRBJ2-3,-,-,TRBV6-1,TGTGCCAGCTCCGCATCGTTCCTTGGCACAGATACGCAGTATTTT,CASSASFLGTDTQYF
TRBJ1-1,-,TRBD1,TRBV7-1,TGTGCCAGCAGCCGGGACAGGGGGCTGTGGGCTTTCTTT,CASSRDRGLWAFF
TRBJ1-1,few,-,TRBV20-1,TGCAGTGCTACCCCCGTCGGGCTTACTAACACTGAAGCTTTCTTT,CSATPVGLTNTEAFF
TRBJ2-3,once,TRBD2,TRBV10-3,TGTGCCATCAGTGGGACTAGTCACACAGATACGCAGTATTTT,CAISGTSHTDTQYF
TRBJ1-6,-,-,TRBV6-1,TGTGCCAGCAGTGATTGGAATTCACCCCTCCACTTT,CASSDWNSPLHF
TRBJ2-2,few,-,TRBV11-1,TGTGCCAGCAGCTTGTTCCAGAACACCGGGGAGCTGTTTTTT,CASSLFQNTGELFF
TRBJ1-3,few,-,TRBV4-1,TGTGCCAGCAGCCAAGAGGACCCCGGGGAAAACACCATATATTTT,CASSQEDPGENTIYF
TRBJ2-5,few,TRBD1,TRBV7-8,TGTGCCAGCAGCCCAATGGGACAGGGATTTGGAGAGACCCAGTACTTC,CASSPMGQGFGETQYF
TRBJ1-4,-,-,TRBV5-1,TGCGCCAGCAGCTTGGTTCCGGAGGGGGAAAAACTGTTTTTT,CASSLVPEGEKLFF
TRBJ1-1,few,TRBD1,TRBV28,TGTGCCAGCAAGACGGGACAGGGTTACACTGAAGCTTTCTTT,CASKTGQGYTEAFF
TRBJ1-4,-,-,TRBV20-1,TGCAGTTCCCACAGAGCAACTAATGAAAAACTGTTTTTT,CSSHRATNEKLFF